The 18 T cell receptor beta chains below come from one sample, sequenced in a study of T-cell memory formation after mild COVID-19. One entry per CDR3 protein, called by TCRdb with MiXCR from the 5' RACE reads. The sample carries 200,000 to 250,000 distinct CDR3 sequences, around 9.1% recorded once. The specimen was PBMCs or a T cell subset sorted from them (not recorded which). Receptors were obtained from a man younger than 35 who had mild COVID-19 (a few samples of this study predate the infection). Cell type and time point are not known.

This clonotype was found a few times. J is TRBJ1-2 and V is TRBV20-1, with D possibly matching TRBD1 (6 bases). The germline gives CDR1 DFQATT, CDR2 SNEGSKA (reference sequence). Between the trimmed V and J ends, which lost 1 base and 4 bases, there was a span of 10 bases. This CDR3 has 13 residues. The CDR3 nucleotides read TGCAGTGCTAGAGCTCGACAGGCCTATGGCTACACCTTC. As protein: CSARARQAYGYTF.

This clonotype occurred a few times. The chain couples TRBV14 to TRBJ2-2; maybe TRBD2 (5 bases). The CDR3 is 17 residues long. Trimming stripped 1 base from V and 2 bases from J, with 14 bases between. CDR1 and CDR2 (germline): SGHDN, FVKESK. The chain's CDR3 is CASSQAPAVGNTGELFF. CDR3 DNA sequence: TGTGCCAGCAGCCAAGCGCCAGCGGTCGGAAACACCGGGGAGCTGTTTTTT.

The chain is built from TRBV18 and TRBJ1-2; no firm D call. The CDR3 has 13 residues. Trimming removed 6 bases from V and 3 bases from J, with 11 bases in between. CDR1 is KGHSH and CDR2 is LQKENI in the germline V gene. The CDR3 DNA sequence: TGTGCCAGCTCGCCGTCAGAGGACTATGGCTACACCTTC. It encodes CASSPSEDYGYTF.

The table lists this clonotype with a few counts. This rearrangement joins TRBV7-3 to TRBJ2-3; 7 bases fit TRBD1. CDR3 length equals 14 residues. V gave up 2 bases and J gave up 4 bases; unmatched junction bases: 3. Germline assignment: CDR1 SGHTA and CDR2 FQGTGA. The CDR3 is CASSLEGTADTQYF. CDR3 nucleotides: TGTGCCAGCAGCTTAGAAGGGACAGCAGATACGCAGTATTTT.

This clonotype was observed at least ten times. CDR3 coding DNA: TGCAGTGCTAGAGACGCGACAATCAGGAGGAACATTCAGTACTTC. Translation gives CSARDATIRRNIQYF. The gene calls are TRBV20-1 and TRBJ2-4, with TRBD2 as a possible D gene (5 bases). The CDR3 length is 15 residues. The V and J ends lost 0 bases and 7 bases respectively, with 16 bases between them. The germline gives CDR1 DFQATT, CDR2 SNEGSKA (reference sequence).

This clonotype occurred a few times. The chain joins TRBV5-6 to TRBJ2-3; 7 positions match TRBD2. The CDR3 has 16 amino acids. Per the germline V gene, CDR1 is SGHDT and CDR2 is YYEEEE. V lost 3 bases, J lost 0 bases, and 7 bases stayed unmatched. The CDR3 nucleotides read TGTGCCAGCAGCTGGGCGAGCGGGACTAGCACAGATACGCAGTATTTT. Translated: CASSWASGTSTDTQYF.

The V and J genes are TRBV29-1 and TRBJ2-2; 7 bases map to TRBD1. This CDR3 has 14 amino acids. Germline CDR1 is SQVTM and CDR2 is ANQGSEA. Trimming cost V 4 bases and J 0 bases; bases outside gene matches: 2. CDR3 loop: CSVGTGSNTGELFF. In DNA form, the CDR3 reads TGCAGCGTTGGGACAGGCTCGAACACCGGGGAGCTGTTTTTT.

The chain carries TRBV20-1 and TRBJ1-1, with TRBD1 as a possible D gene (6 bases). Germline assignment: CDR1 DFQATT and CDR2 SNEGSKA (reference sequence). The germline V and J ends were trimmed by 5 bases and 5 bases, with 15 bases remaining between them. The CDR3 contains 13 residues. The CDR3 sequence: CSAQRGAGTEAFF. The CDR3 region has the DNA TGCAGTGCTCAAAGGGGGGCAGGGACTGAAGCTTTCTTT.

In this sample, this clonotype turned up a few times. The chain links TRBV15 to TRBJ1-2; D perhaps matches TRBD1 (6 bases). The CDR3 is 17 residues long. Trimming stripped 5 bases from V and 8 bases from J, with 27 bases between. Per germline, CDR1 LNHNV and CDR2 YYDKDF (reference sequence). CDR3 nucleotide sequence: TGTGCCACCAGCGCCTTGGCTTTGACAGGTTCAAGTGAGGGCTACACCTTC. Translating gives CATSALALTGSSEGYTF.

This clonotype has a handful of counts. The chain joins TRBV6-5 to TRBJ1-2; possible D gene TRBD1, 6 bases. Per the germline V gene, CDR1 is MNHEY and CDR2 is SVGAGI. This CDR3 spans 16 amino acids. Trimming took 0 bases from V and 2 from J, leaving 13 bases between them. CDR3 residues: CASSYSFLDSNYGYTF. CDR3 DNA sequence: TGTGCCAGCAGTTACTCGTTCCTGGACAGCAACTATGGCTACACCTTC.

This clonotype was seen only a few times. J is TRBJ1-1 and V is TRBV7-2, with D possibly TRBD1 on 6 matching bases. The CDR3 is 12 amino acids. The V end lost 5 bases, the J end lost 11 bases, and 15 bases lay between the germline ends. Germline CDR1 reads SGHTA; CDR2 reads FQGNSA. The DNA for the CDR3 is TGTGCCAGCAGCCTCATCGAGGGGGGCGCTTTCTTT. Amino acids: CASSLIEGGAFF.

In this sample, this clonotype turned up a few times. The chain links TRBV28 to TRBJ1-3, with a possible D match to TRBD1 (6 bases). Trimming shortened V by 2 bases and J by 7 bases, and 12 bases separated the two germline ends. Looked up from germline, CDR1 is MDHEN and CDR2 is SYDVKM. The CDR3 sequence is 14 residues long. The CDR3 reads CASSLGQTPNTIYF. DNA for the CDR3: TGTGCCAGCAGTTTAGGACAGACTCCCAACACCATATATTTT.

This clonotype was observed many times. The chain has TRBV12-3 or TRBV12-4 and TRBJ1-6, with 7 bases fitting TRBD1. The CDR3 consists of 15 residues. Germline trimming cut 6 bases from V and 10 bases from J; bases unmatched to any gene: 12. CDR3 sequence reads: CASSNMGRGGSPLHF. CDR3 sequence (DNA): TGTGCCAGCAGCAATATGGGCAGGGGGGGATCACCCCTCCACTTT.

This clonotype was recorded a few times. The chain couples TRBV20-1 to TRBJ2-1; 7 nucleotides line up with TRBD2. There are 15 residues in the CDR3. CDR1 and CDR2 (germline): DFQATT, SNEGSKA (reference sequence). J gave up 0 bases and V 6 bases, and 8 bases lay outside the gene matches. In DNA form, the CDR3 reads TGCAGTGCCCAGTTGCGGGGGAGCTCCTACAATGAGCAGTTCTTC. Its translation is CSAQLRGSSYNEQFF.

This clonotype occurred a few times. The DNA for the CDR3 is TGCAGTGCTCCTAGACAGATTGGGAGCAGGGAAGCTTTCTTT. It encodes CSAPRQIGSREAFF. The chain links TRBV20-1 to TRBJ1-1; D is perhaps TRBD1 (5 bases). Germline V CDR1 and CDR2: DFQATT, SNEGSKA (reference sequence). V was pared by 5 bases and J by 8 bases, with 21 bases between. The CDR3 contains 14 residues.

The rearrangement joins TRBV19 to TRBJ1-1, with D perhaps matching TRBD1 (5 bases). Trimming stripped 10 bases from V and 0 bases from J, with 12 bases between. CDR1 and CDR2 (germline): LNHDA, SQIVND (reference sequence). The CDR3 length is 13 residues. The CDR3 is CATSGLLNTEAFF. For the CDR3, the DNA is TGTGCCACCTCGGGACTCCTGAACACTGAAGCTTTCTTT. Based on the CDR3 plus reference TRBV19 and TRBJ1-1, the full variable domain is DGGITQSPKYLFRKEGQNVTLSCEQNLNHDAMYWYRQDPGQGLRLIYYSQIVNDFQKGDIAEGYSVSREKKESFPLTVTSAQKNPTAFYLCATSGLLNTEAFFGQGTRLTVV.

This clonotype was recorded many times. The chain has TRBV11-2 and TRBJ2-2; D is ambiguous. There are 17 residues in the CDR3. Per germline, CDR1 SGHAT and CDR2 FQNNGV. V lost 0 bases and J lost 1, with 12 bases in between. The chain's CDR3 is CASSLDGFAGNTGELFF. For the CDR3, the DNA is TGTGCCAGCAGCTTAGACGGGTTTGCCGGGAACACCGGGGAGCTGTTTTTT.

The chain recombines TRBV5-1 with TRBJ2-3; 12 bases fit TRBD2. V dropped 0 bases and J dropped 2; count of bases not matched to a gene: 10. This CDR3 has 19 amino acids. In germline, CDR1 is SGHRS, CDR2 YFSETQ. As DNA, the CDR3 is TGCGCCAGCAGCTTGGAAGGGCCGACTAGCGGGGGCTACACAGATACGCAGTATTTT. It translates to CASSLEGPTSGGYTDTQYF. Combining the CDR3 with reference TRBV5-1 and TRBJ2-3 gives the whole variable domain KAGVTQTPRYLIKTRGQQVTLSCSPISGHRSVSWYQQTPGQGLQFLFEYFSETQRNKGNFPGRFSGRQFSNSRSEMNVSTLELGDSALYLCASSLEGPTSGGYTDTQYFGPGTRLTVL.